This T cell receptor (beta chain) was recovered during a study of cytomegalovirus exposure and HLA in healthy donors. Remarks on this clone: Its antigen is as yet unknown.

Findings and limits, study-wide: Sequencing had likely introduced a cluster of highly shared sequence variants as an artifact. Reportedly, cytomegalovirus status was diagnosed with high sensitivity and specificity.

With 0 bases clipped from V and 6 bases from J, the junction kept 4 bases outside the gene matches. The CDR3 is made up of 14 amino acids. The germline V gene has CDR1 SGHRS and CDR2 YFSETQ. Nominally healthy donors were sampled, though unrecorded immune exposures were likely. Primers included in the PCR were 60 Vbeta and 13 Jbeta primers. This table comes from immunoSEQ multiplex PCR, and its TCRdb copy is limited to in-frame clones, with some not included. Here the sample spans 140,000 to 150,000 clones, 80% to 85% being singletons. Sequences were obtained from PBMCs. The genes are TRBV5-1 and TRBJ2-7, with 9 bases aligning to TRBD1. The clonotype originates from a boy aged 2-9 years in good health and CMV-seronegative. The CDR3 here is CASSLVGQGSEQYF. In DNA, the CDR3 is TGCGCCAGCAGCTTGGTCGGACAGGGGTCCGAGCAGTACTTC.